This TCR beta chain stems from a study of tumor-infiltrating lymphocytes in primary liver carcinoma. Study-level background: Sample counts of productive TCRbeta reads spanned roughly 3.65 to 7.13 million; these counts were similar across tissue types.

General observations from the study: Relative to tumor region pairs, the tumor-adjacent and tumor-blood pairs showed overlap that was lower.

Between 20 and 30 mg of unsorted bulk tissue served as the source from which RNA and DNA were co-extracted. Points on this clonotype: Its antigen remains unidentified. A read error may be the cause here, since a much bigger clone is one base away.

The researchers produced TCR beta cDNA from 450 to 600 ng total RNA with a constant-region primer. ARM-PCR was slightly modified, and three nested multiplex PCR rounds with it gave rise to the TCR beta libraries. The opening two PCR rounds, around 11 cycles each, paired TRBV1-TRBV30 forward primers with a C-beta reverse primer. From the multiplex PCR reads, TCRdb called clonotypes with MiXCR, one entry per CDR3 protein. The sample has just under 95,000 distinct CDR3 sequences, around 70% seen once. Germline CDR1 is SGHAT and CDR2 is FQDESV (reference sequence). The CDR3 has 13 amino acids. Sample: tumor-adjacent normal liver tissue. This TCR was sampled from a man aged 40-50 years with primary liver carcinoma and hepatitis B virus infection. The rearrangement uses TRBV11-1 and TRBJ1-1; D is possibly TRBD1 (6 bases). Here the CDR3 reads CANSFAGDTEAFF. The CDR3 bases are TGTGCCAACAGCTTCGCAGGGGATACTGAAGCTTTCTTT.